This TCR beta chain was recovered during a study of Japanese encephalitis immunity and Zika vaccine responses (dated by TCRdb to about 2021). Describing the broader study: Included participants received three 5.0 ug doses of alum-adjuvanted ZPIV at weeks 0, 4 and 28. A two-dose regimen of JEV vaccine (IXIARO), with doses given 28 days apart, was administered to around 12 participants two to three months before the first ZPIV dose. Before ZPIV, about a dozen participants were given one dose of YFV vaccine (YF-VAX), while roughly nine participants were flavivirus-naive. For TCR sequencing, over 5 representative participants were selected from each pre-vaccination group, and samples were taken at week 0 (after pre-vaccination, before ZPIV) and at week 52. TCR repertoires were also analyzed from three flavivirus-naive individuals at weeks 2, 6 and 52 after starting ZPIV vaccination. For stimulation, either ZIKV structural-protein peptide pools divided into flavivirus-conserved and non-conserved sets were used, or JEV or YFV peptides matching the pre-vaccination. ZIKV peptides were 15-mers overlapping by 11 residues, selected for NetMHCpan/NetMHCII-predicted epitopes with affinity below 50 nM. The study examined whether earlier vaccination against Japanese encephalitis virus (JEV) or yellow fever virus (YFV) influenced CD4 T cell responses to the Zika vaccine. What the authors observed across the whole study: Repertoire similarity across time-points and stimulations was higher in JEV-pre-vaccinated donors than in YFV-pre-vaccinated donors, indicating more clonotypes shared between ZIKV and JEV stimulation. Only a few individuals showed CD8 T cell responses to the ZIKV peptide pools, and those responses were of very low magnitude. Samples clustered by participant with no similarity between individuals, suggesting no public TCRs were detected. The individual peptides behind the cross-reactive responses were not identified because limits on sample size made peptide-pool deconvolution impossible. In JEV-pre-vaccinated donors, the repertoire richness of CD4 T cells responding to conserved ZIKV epitopes dropped significantly after ZPIV. The analysis covered only a subset of trial participants who had three doses and adequate samples, rather than the whole vaccinated cohort.

The germline ends are 19 bases apart after V is trimmed by 7 bases and J by 1 base. Taken from the germline V gene (reference sequence), the CDR1 and CDR2 loops are LNHDA and SQIVND. The CDR3 contains 16 residues, cysteine and phenylalanine counted. Only the CDR3 portion is preserved as DNA: 48 bases, with reading frame beginning at the first base. PBMCs were stained with CellTrace CFSE and grown for over 5 days in RPMI containing approximately 8% human serum and peptide pools at around 1.1 ug/mL each. On a BD FACSAria, proliferating CD4 T cells were sorted without fixation as live CD56-CD19-CD16-CD3+CD4+ CFSE-low cells. Enrolled adults were healthy and seronegative for ZIKV, JEV, YFV, DENV and WNV by microneutralization screening. Samples came from a phase 1, double-blinded, randomized, placebo-controlled trial of an alum-adjuvanted Zika purified-inactivated virus (ZPIV) vaccine. Peripheral blood mononuclear cells were isolated using a standard procedure and then kept frozen in liquid nitrogen until they were used.

This clonotype was recorded a few times. No base quality values were provided; no much bigger clone lies one nucleotide off. Library preparation was by 5' RACE. Before sequencing, TCRbeta libraries were pooled in proportion to the sorted cell numbers of each library. Total RNA from sorted cells was extracted with RNAzol RT, and cDNA was made with an oligo(dT) primer and a template-switching oligo. The TCRbeta V-CDR3-J region was amplified by PCR between a SMARTer oligo primer and a TCRbeta constant-region primer using Kapa HiFi. Illumina adaptors and sample-specific index barcodes were added in a second PCR, with HighPrep bead cleanup and a Bioanalyzer check confirming a band of roughly 650 bp. Libraries were sequenced on an Illumina MiSeq with 2x151 bp paired-end reads. As for the authors' bioinformatics: An in-house Java program demultiplexed the reads, and MiXCR assigned TCRbeta annotations and counted clonotypes. To assess repertoire overlap, Morisita-Horn indices from the R package vegan were used, along with UPGMA clustering and Circos plots of recurring clonotypes. Shannon diversity and richness were normalized to the highest possible value given the input cell numbers, yielding values from 0 to 1. MUSCLE was used to align CDR3beta sequences, SeqinR to compute distances, and R to plot multidimensional scaling. In TCRdb, the public reads were trimmed at Q25 with fastp and aligned with MiXCR, with productive beta chains retained. Each CDR3 protein gets just one entry, which takes the most common genes and DNA from the rows behind it. Here the V and J calls rest on TCRdb's processing, not on the authors' analysis. The sample includes more than 130 distinct CDR3 sequences, with about a tenth observed a single time. Of the sample, 45% to 55% falls within the top ten clones.

This sequence uses TRBV19 and TRBJ1-1, and TRBD1 may be the D gene, going by 5 matching bases. The sequencing used antigen-activated CD4+ T cells from blood, cultured, collected during a Zika inactivated vaccine study. The sequence came from an adult woman who received an inactivated Zika virus vaccine. The CDR3 reads CASTFDSGTENTEAFF. Read as DNA, the sequence is TGTGCCAGTACCTTTGACTCTGGGACCGAGAACACTGAAGCTTTCTTT.